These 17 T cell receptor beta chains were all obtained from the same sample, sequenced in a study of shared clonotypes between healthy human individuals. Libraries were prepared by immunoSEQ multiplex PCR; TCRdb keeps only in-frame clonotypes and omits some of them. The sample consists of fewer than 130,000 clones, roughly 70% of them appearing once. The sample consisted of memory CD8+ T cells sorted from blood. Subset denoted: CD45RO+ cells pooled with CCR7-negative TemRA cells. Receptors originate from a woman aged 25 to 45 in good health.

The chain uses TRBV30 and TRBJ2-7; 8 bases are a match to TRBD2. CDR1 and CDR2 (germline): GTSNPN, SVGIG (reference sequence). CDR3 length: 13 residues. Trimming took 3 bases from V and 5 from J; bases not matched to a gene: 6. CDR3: CAWRREVFDEQYF. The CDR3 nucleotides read TGTGCCTGGAGGCGGGAGGTGTTCGACGAGCAGTACTTC.

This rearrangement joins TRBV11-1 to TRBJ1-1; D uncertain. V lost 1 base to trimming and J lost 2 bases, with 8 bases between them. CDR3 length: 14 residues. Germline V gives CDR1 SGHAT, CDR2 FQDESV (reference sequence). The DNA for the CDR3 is TGTGCCAGCAGCTTAGGAAGGATAAACACTGAAGCTTTCTTT. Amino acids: CASSLGRINTEAFF.

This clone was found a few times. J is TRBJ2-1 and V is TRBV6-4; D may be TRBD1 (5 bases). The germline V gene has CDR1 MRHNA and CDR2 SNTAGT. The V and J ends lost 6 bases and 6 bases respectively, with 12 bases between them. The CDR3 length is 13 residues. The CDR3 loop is CASSQGASNEQFF. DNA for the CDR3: TGTGCCAGCAGCCAAGGGGCAAGCAATGAGCAGTTCTTC.

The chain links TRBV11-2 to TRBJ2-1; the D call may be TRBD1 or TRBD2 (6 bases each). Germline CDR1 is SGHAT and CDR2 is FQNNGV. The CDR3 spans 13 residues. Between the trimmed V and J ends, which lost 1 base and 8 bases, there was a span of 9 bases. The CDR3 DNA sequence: TGTGCCAGCAGCTTAGTCGGGGGCCATGAGCAGTTCTTC. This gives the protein CASSLVGGHEQFF.

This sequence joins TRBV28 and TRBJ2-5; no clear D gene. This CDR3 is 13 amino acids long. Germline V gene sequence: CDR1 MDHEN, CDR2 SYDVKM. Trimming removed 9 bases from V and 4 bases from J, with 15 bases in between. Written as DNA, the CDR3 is TGTGCCAGTTCGACCCCGGCCCGAGAGACCCAGTACTTC. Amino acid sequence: CASSTPARETQYF.

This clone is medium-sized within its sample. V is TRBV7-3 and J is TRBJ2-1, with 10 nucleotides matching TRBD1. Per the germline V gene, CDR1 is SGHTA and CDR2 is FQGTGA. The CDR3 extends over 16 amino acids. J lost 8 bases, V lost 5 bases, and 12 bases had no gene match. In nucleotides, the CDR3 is TGTGCCAGCAGCAGAACGGGACAGGGGAGCGTAGATGAGCAGTTCTTC. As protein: CASSRTGQGSVDEQFF. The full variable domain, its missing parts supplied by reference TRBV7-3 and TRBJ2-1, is GAGVSQTPSNKVTEKGKYVELRCDPISGHTALYWYRQSLGQGPEFLIYFQGTGAADDSGLPNDRFFAVRPEGSVSTLKIQRTERGDSAVYLCASSRTGQGSVDEQFFGPGTRLTVL.

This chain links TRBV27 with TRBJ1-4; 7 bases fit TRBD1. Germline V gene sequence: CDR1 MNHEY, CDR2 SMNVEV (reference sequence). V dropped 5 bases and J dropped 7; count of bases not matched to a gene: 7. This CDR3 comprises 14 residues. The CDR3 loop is CASSPTGYSEKLFF. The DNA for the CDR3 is TGTGCCAGCAGTCCGACAGGGTATAGTGAAAAACTGTTTTTT.

The CDR3 DNA follows: TGTGCCAGCAGTTCAAGGACAGTTTATAGCAATCAGCCCCAGCATTTT. Amino acid sequence: CASSSRTVYSNQPQHF. The V call is TRBV28, the J call TRBJ1-5, with D possibly being TRBD1 (6 bases). Looked up from germline, CDR1 is MDHEN and CDR2 is SYDVKM. V was shortened by 4 bases and J by 0 bases, with 13 bases between the two germline ends. This CDR3 is built from 16 residues.

The DNA for the CDR3 is TGTGCCAGCAGGCCCCGAACAGGGAATTACGAGCAGTACTTC. Encoded protein: CASRPRTGNYEQYF. The gene calls are TRBV7-8 and TRBJ2-7; D possibly corresponds to TRBD1 (6 bases). Germline V gives CDR1 SGHVS, CDR2 FQNEAQ. This CDR3 contains 14 residues. V lost 6 bases and J lost 4, with 16 bases in between.

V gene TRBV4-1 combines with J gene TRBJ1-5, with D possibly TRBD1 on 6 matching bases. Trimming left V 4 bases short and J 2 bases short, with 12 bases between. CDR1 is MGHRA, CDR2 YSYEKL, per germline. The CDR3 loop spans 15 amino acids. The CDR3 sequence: CASSLRDTRNQPQHF. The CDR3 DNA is TGCGCCAGCAGCCTAAGGGACACCCGCAATCAGCCCCAGCATTTT.

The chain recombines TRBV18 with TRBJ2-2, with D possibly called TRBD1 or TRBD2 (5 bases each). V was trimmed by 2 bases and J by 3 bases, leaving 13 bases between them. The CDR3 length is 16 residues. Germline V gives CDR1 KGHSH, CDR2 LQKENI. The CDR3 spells CASSPDWGFDTGELFF. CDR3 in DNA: TGTGCCAGCTCACCAGATTGGGGGTTCGACACCGGGGAGCTGTTTTTT.

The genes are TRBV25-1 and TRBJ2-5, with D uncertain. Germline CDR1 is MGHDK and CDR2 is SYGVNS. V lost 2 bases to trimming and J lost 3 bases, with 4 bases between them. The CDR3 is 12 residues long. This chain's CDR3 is CASSEREETQYF. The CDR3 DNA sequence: TGTGCCAGCAGTGAACGGGAAGAGACCCAGTACTTC. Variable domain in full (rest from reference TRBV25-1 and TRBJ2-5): EADIYQTPRYLVIGTGKKITLECSQTMGHDKMYWYQQDPGMELHLIHYSYGVNSTEKGDLSSESTVSRIRTEHFPLTLESARPSHTSQYLCASSEREETQYFGPGTRLLVL.

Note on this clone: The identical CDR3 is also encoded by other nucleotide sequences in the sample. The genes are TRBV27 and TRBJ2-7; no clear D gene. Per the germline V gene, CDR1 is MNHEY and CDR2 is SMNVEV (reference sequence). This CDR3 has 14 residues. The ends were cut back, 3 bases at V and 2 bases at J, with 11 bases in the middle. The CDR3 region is CASSLTGTTYEQYF. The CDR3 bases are TGTGCCAGCAGTTTGACGGGTACCACCTACGAGCAGTACTTC.

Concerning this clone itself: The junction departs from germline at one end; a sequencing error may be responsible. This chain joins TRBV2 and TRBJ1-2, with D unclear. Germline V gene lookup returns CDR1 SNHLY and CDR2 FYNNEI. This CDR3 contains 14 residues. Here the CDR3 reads CASREALTAYGYTF. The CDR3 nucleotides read TGTGCCAGCAGAGAAGCTTTGACCGCTTATGGCTACACCTTC.

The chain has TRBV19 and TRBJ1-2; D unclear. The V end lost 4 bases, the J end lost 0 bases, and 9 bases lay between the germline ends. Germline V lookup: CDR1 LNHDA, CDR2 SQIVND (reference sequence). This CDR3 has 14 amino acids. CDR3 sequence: CASSRAETNYGYTF. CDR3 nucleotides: TGTGCCAGTAGTAGGGCCGAAACTAACTATGGCTACACCTTC.

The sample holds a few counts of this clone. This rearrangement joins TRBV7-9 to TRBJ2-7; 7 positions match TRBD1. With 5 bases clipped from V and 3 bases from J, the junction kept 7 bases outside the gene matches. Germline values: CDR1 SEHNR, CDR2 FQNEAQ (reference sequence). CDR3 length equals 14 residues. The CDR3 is CASSPRDSHYEQYF. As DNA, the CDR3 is TGTGCCAGCAGCCCCAGGGACAGCCACTACGAGCAGTACTTC. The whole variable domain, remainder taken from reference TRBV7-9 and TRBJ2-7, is DTGVSQNPRHKITKRGQNVTFRCDPISEHNRLYWYRQTLGQGPEFLTYFQNEAQLEKSRLLSDRFSAERPKGSFSTLEIQRTEQGDSAMYLCASSPRDSHYEQYFGPGTRLTVT.

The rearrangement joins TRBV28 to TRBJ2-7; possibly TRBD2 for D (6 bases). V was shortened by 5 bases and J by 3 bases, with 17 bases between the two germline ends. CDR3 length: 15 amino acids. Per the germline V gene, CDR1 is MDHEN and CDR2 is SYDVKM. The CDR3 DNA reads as TGTGCCAGCAGTCCCCGGTCGGGACTCAGCTACGAGCAGTACTTC. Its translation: CASSPRSGLSYEQYF.